This entry lists 20 T cell receptor beta chains sequenced from one sample in a study of Ad26.COV2.S vaccination and SARS-CoV-2 variants (dated by TCRdb to the early 2020s). The library relied on the immunoSEQ multiplex PCR assay. TCRdb took over this immuneACCESS table, retaining in-frame rearrangements with V and J assigned. Such tables are incomplete; in checked studies, under half of the missing clones stem from an unresolved V gene, and the remainder is unexplained. The sample table holds under 150,000 clones, of which just over 85% were seen once. The ten largest clones take up 5% of the sample. This specimen's time point label, per the study, means: individuals recovered from natural SARS-CoV-2 infection. The starting material was peripheral blood, obtained after recovery from COVID-19. The receptors come from a human donor who had recovered from COVID-19.

The CDR3 region has the DNA TGTGCCAGCAGTTCGACTGGACAGGAAGGGACCCAGTACTTC. It yields the protein CASSSTGQEGTQYF. The chain combines TRBV28 with TRBJ2-5; 7 bases map to TRBD1. CDR3 length: 14 amino acids. Germline CDR1 is MDHEN and CDR2 is SYDVKM. V lost 4 bases and J lost 7; bases outside the gene matches: 9. Using reference TRBV28 and TRBJ2-5 for the parts outside the CDR3, the full variable domain is DVKVTQSSRYLVKRTGEKVFLECVQDMDHENMFWYRQDPGLGLRLIYFSYDVKMKEKGDIPEGYSVSREKKERFSLILESASTNQTSMYLCASSSTGQEGTQYFGPGTRLLVL.

This clone was seen a handful of times. The same CDR3 also results from other DNA sequences found in this sample. The chain couples TRBV28 to TRBJ1-5; 7 nucleotides match TRBD1. The CDR3 extends over 14 amino acids. V shed 6 bases and J 0 bases; nucleotides not matched to a gene: 2. In germline, CDR1 is MDHEN, CDR2 SYDVKM. CDR3 DNA sequence: TGTGCCAGCAGGCCAGGGGGTAGCAATCAGCCCCAGCATTTT. Amino acid sequence: CASRPGGSNQPQHF.

The V call is TRBV18, the J call TRBJ2-4, with 8 bases matching TRBD1. The germline gives CDR1 KGHSH, CDR2 LQKENI. The junction had 8 bases not matched to a gene; V was cut back by 5 bases and J by 2 bases. The CDR3 covers 16 residues. CDR3 in amino acids: CASSLGQGGTKNIQYF. In DNA form, the CDR3 reads TGTGCCAGCTCATTAGGACAGGGTGGAACCAAAAACATTCAGTACTTC.

The chain is built from TRBV18 and TRBJ1-5; TRBD1 matches at 7 bases. Germline loops: CDR1 KGHSH, CDR2 LQKENI. With 6 bases clipped from V and 0 bases from J, the junction kept 20 bases outside the gene matches. CDR3 length: 20 residues. DNA for the CDR3: TGTGCCAGCTCGGAGCTGGGGACAGCCCAGGCCCTCTATAGCAATCAGCCCCAGCATTTT. Its protein is CASSELGTAQALYSNQPQHF.

This sequence joins TRBV3-1 (or the pseudogene TRBV3-2) and TRBJ2-7; D might be TRBD1 (6 bases). The CDR3 covers 12 residues. CDR1 is LGHDT and CDR2 is YNNKEL in the germline V gene (reference sequence). V dropped 4 bases and J dropped 5 bases, with 9 bases sitting between them. The CDR3 region has the DNA TGTGCCAGCAGCCCGACAGGCAACGAGCAGTACTTC. This codes for CASSPTGNEQYF.

V and J are TRBV6-5 and TRBJ2-5; 11 nucleotides align to TRBD2. V lost 0 bases to trimming and J lost 4 bases; unmatched junction nucleotides: 4. In germline, CDR1 is MNHEY, CDR2 SVGAGI. The CDR3 is 16 amino acids. This CDR3 is CASSYSKTSGGETQYF. CDR3 bases: TGTGCCAGCAGTTACTCCAAAACTAGCGGGGGAGAGACCCAGTACTTC.

V gene TRBV12-3 or TRBV12-4 combines with J gene TRBJ2-3; possible D gene TRBD2, 5 bases. This CDR3 is 13 amino acids long. V was trimmed by 5 bases and J by 3 bases, leaving 9 bases between them. The CDR3: CASSNGVTDTQYF. The CDR3 bases are TGTGCCAGCAGTAACGGGGTAACAGATACGCAGTATTTT.

The chain recombines TRBV10-2 with TRBJ2-2; no clear D. CDR3 length: 10 residues. Germline V gene lookup returns CDR1 WSHSY and CDR2 SAAADI. V was cut by 8 bases and J by 3 bases, with 1 base left in between. The CDR3, as DNA: TGCGCCAGCTACACCGGGGAGCTGTTTTTT. Residues: CASYTGELFF.

The V gene is TRBV28, the J gene TRBJ1-5, with D perhaps TRBD1 (6 bases). This CDR3 is built from 14 residues. Germline lookup yields CDR1 MDHEN and CDR2 SYDVKM. Trimming pared 5 bases from V and 9 bases from J, leaving 17 bases between. This CDR3 reads CASSTSRGALPQHF. Here the CDR3 DNA reads TGTGCCAGCAGTACTTCTAGGGGGGCTCTGCCCCAGCATTTT.

This clone was picked up a small number of times. This chain joins TRBV27 and TRBJ2-2; D not resolved. This CDR3 region has 14 residues. V was trimmed by 2 bases and J by 4 bases, leaving 8 bases between them. Germline-derived CDR1 and CDR2 are MNHEY and SMNVEV (reference sequence). CDR3 DNA: TGTGCCAGCAGTTTAAGCCAGTCCACCGGGGAGCTGTTTTTT. Its protein product is CASSLSQSTGELFF.

The chain links TRBV28 to TRBJ1-5; TRBD1 is a possible D gene (5 bases). Trimming removed 5 bases from V and 11 bases from J, with 16 bases in between. The V gene's germline CDR1 is MDHEN and CDR2 SYDVKM. The CDR3 covers 13 residues. The CDR3 bases are TGTGCCAGCAGTCCCCCCGGGGGGACGGCCCAGCATTTT. Amino acids: CASSPPGGTAQHF.

The gene calls are TRBV5-8 and TRBJ2-7; D call uncertain. This CDR3 contains 9 residues. V was shortened by 7 bases and J by 4 bases, with 3 bases between the two germline ends. Germline values: CDR1 SGHTS, CDR2 YDEGEE. The CDR3 region has the DNA TGTGCCAGCGGTTACGAGCAGTACTTC. It codes for CASGYEQYF.

The gene calls are TRBV19 and TRBJ2-5; no clear D. The CDR3 has 15 residues. Trimming cost V 1 base and J 4 bases, with 13 bases left between them. Germline CDR1 reads LNHDA; CDR2 reads SQIVND (reference sequence). The CDR3 protein is CASSIGMGEAETQYF. The CDR3 nucleotides are TGTGCCAGTAGTATAGGCATGGGTGAGGCAGAGACCCAGTACTTC.

As to this clone: Other DNA sequences in this specimen translate into the identical CDR3. The chain is built from TRBV15 and TRBJ2-5; D is unclear. V lost 1 base and J lost 4, with 4 bases in between. CDR1 is LNHNV, CDR2 YYDKDF, per germline (reference sequence). This CDR3 has 12 residues. Written as DNA, the CDR3 is TGTGCCACCAGCAGAGTAGGAGAGACCCAGTACTTC. This sequence encodes CATSRVGETQYF.

The chain joins TRBV5-1 to TRBJ1-3; D may be TRBD1 (5 bases). Germline V gives CDR1 SGHRS, CDR2 YFSETQ. This CDR3 has 15 residues. Trimming took off 3 bases at V and 0 bases at J, with 10 bases between the two ends. The CDR3 loop reads CASSWDGSSGNTIYF. The CDR3 DNA is TGCGCCAGCAGCTGGGACGGAAGCTCTGGAAACACCATATATTTT.

The rearrangement joins TRBV28 to TRBJ1-1; the match to TRBD1 covers 12 bases. Germline V gives CDR1 MDHEN, CDR2 SYDVKM. V was pared by 5 bases and J by 1 base, with 11 bases of the junction left unmatched. The length of the CDR3 is 18 residues. The CDR3 loop is CASSVYSGTGGPNTEAFF. For the CDR3, the DNA is TGTGCCAGCAGTGTATACTCGGGGACAGGGGGCCCGAACACTGAAGCTTTCTTT.

J is TRBJ1-5 and V is TRBV28; no clear D. V was pared by 5 bases and J by 10 bases, with 15 bases between. This CDR3 has 13 amino acids. Germline values: CDR1 MDHEN, CDR2 SYDVKM. In DNA form, the CDR3 reads TGTGCCAGCAGTGACCCTTTAAGGGCACCCCAGCATTTT. It is translated as CASSDPLRAPQHF.

V is TRBV9 and J is TRBJ1-3; the D gene is possibly TRBD1 (6 bases). Per germline, CDR1 SGDLS and CDR2 YYNGEE. V was trimmed by 0 bases and J by 0 bases, leaving 10 bases between them. The CDR3 has 16 amino acids. The CDR3 sequence is CASSVAPGDSGNTIYF. CDR3 nucleotide sequence: TGTGCCAGCAGCGTAGCGCCAGGGGACTCTGGAAACACCATATATTTT.

The chain links TRBV29-1 to TRBJ1-5; 8 bases are shared with TRBD1. CDR1 is SQVTM and CDR2 is ANQGSEA in the germline V gene. J was trimmed by 2 bases and V by 6 bases; bases with no gene match: 6. This CDR3 has 14 residues. In nucleotides, the CDR3 is TGCAGCGTGGCATTGACAGGGGGCAATCAGCCCCAGCATTTT. It yields the protein CSVALTGGNQPQHF. Full variable domain (missing parts from reference TRBV29-1 and TRBJ1-5): SAVISQKPSRDICQRGTSLTIQCQVDSQVTMMFWYRQQPGQSLTLIATANQGSEATYESGFVIDKFPISRPNLTFSTLTVSNMSPEDSSIYLCSVALTGGNQPQHFGDGTRLSIL.

J is TRBJ2-7 and V is TRBV28, with TRBD1 identical over 8 bases. Germline V CDR1 and CDR2: MDHEN, SYDVKM. V lost 6 bases, J lost 3 bases, and 10 bases stayed unmatched. This CDR3 region has 15 residues. The CDR3 region is CASRGSGTGIYEQYF. In nucleotides, the CDR3 is TGTGCCAGCAGGGGGTCCGGGACAGGAATCTACGAGCAGTACTTC.